This T cell receptor (beta chain) was retrieved from a study of T-cell memory formation after mild COVID-19. General study points: Mainly CM and EM harbored the contracting CD4+ clones; mainly EMRA harbored the CD8+ ones. From day 15 to 85, contracting clones were balanced between CD4 and CD8, whereas later expanders leaned toward CD4+.

CDR3 size: 13 residues. Germline loops: CDR1 DFQATT, CDR2 SNEGSKA (reference sequence). Trimming took off 4 bases at V and 0 bases at J, with 8 bases between the two ends. With regard to this clonotype: What it recognizes is unknown.

TCRdb fed the 5' RACE reads into MiXCR, producing one record per CDR3 protein. The table lists hundreds of thousands of distinct CDR3 sequences, 20% to 25% of them singletons. The chain links TRBV20-1 to TRBJ2-3; D uncertain. Sequencing used PBMCs or a T cell subset sorted from them (not recorded which). This sequence was found in an adult woman who had mild COVID-19 (a few samples of this study predate the infection). Cell type and time point are not known. The CDR3 sequence is CSANVGSTDTQYF. The CDR3 nucleotides read TGCAGTGCTAATGTCGGAAGCACAGATACGCAGTATTTT.